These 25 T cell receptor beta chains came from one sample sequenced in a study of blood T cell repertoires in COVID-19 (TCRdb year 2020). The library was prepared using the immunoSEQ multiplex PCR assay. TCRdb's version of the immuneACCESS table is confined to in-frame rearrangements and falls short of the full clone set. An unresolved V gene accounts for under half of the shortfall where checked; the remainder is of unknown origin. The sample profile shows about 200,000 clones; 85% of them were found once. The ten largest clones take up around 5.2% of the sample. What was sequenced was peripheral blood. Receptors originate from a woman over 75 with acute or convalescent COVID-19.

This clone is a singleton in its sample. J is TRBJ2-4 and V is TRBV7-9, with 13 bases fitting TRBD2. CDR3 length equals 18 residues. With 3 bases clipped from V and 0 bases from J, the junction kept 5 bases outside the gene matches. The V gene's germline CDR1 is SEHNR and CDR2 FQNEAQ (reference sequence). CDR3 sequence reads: CASSFILAGGSAKNIQYF. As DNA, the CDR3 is TGTGCCAGCAGCTTTATACTAGCGGGAGGGTCAGCCAAAAACATTCAGTACTTC.

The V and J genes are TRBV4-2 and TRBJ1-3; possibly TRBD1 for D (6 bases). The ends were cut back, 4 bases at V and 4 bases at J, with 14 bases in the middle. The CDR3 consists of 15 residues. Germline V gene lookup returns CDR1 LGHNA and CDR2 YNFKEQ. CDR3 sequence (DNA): TGTGCCAGCAGCCCCACCGGGACAAAGGGAAACACCATATATTTT. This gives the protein CASSPTGTKGNTIYF.

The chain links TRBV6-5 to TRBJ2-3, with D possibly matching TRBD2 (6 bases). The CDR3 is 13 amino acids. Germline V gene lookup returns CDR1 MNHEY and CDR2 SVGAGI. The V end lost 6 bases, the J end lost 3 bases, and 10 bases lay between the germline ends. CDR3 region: CASSGTATDTQYF. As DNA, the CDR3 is TGTGCCAGCAGCGGGACTGCTACAGATACGCAGTATTTT.

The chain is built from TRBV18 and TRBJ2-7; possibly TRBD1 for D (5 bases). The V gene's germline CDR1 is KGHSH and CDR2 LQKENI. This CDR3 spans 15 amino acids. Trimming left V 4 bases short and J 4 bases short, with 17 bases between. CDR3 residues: CASSRVLDSPYEQYF. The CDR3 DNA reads TGTGCCAGCTCACGGGTGTTAGACAGCCCTTACGAGCAGTACTTC.

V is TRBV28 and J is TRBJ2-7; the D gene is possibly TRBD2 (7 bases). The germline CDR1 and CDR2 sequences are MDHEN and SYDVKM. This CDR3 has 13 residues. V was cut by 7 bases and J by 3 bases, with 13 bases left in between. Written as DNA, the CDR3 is TGTGCCAGCACCCAAGGGGGGGGCTACGAGCAGTACTTC. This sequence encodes CASTQGGGYEQYF.

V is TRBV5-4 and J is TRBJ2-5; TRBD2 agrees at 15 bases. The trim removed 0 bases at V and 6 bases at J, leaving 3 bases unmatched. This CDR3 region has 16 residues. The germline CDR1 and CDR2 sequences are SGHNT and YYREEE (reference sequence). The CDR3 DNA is TGTGCCAGCAGCTTGGGGACTAGCGGGAGGGTAAAGACCCAGTACTTC. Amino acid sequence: CASSLGTSGRVKTQYF.

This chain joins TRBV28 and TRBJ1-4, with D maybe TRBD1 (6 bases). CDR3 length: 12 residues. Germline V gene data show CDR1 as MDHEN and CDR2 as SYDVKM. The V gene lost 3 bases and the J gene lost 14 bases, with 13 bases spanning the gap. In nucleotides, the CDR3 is TGTGCCAGCAGTTTTATGGGCCAGGGGCTGTTTTTT. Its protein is CASSFMGQGLFF. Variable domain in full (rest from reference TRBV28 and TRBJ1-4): DVKVTQSSRYLVKRTGEKVFLECVQDMDHENMFWYRQDPGLGLRLIYFSYDVKMKEKGDIPEGYSVSREKKERFSLILESASTNQTSMYLCASSFMGQGLFFGSGTQLSVL.

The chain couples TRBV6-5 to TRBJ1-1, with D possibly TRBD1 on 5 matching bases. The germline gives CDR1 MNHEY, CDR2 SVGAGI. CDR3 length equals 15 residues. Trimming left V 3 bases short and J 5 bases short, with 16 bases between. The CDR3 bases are TGTGCCAGCAGTTATATCCAGGGCCCTGGGACTGAAGCTTTCTTT. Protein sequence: CASSYIQGPGTEAFF.

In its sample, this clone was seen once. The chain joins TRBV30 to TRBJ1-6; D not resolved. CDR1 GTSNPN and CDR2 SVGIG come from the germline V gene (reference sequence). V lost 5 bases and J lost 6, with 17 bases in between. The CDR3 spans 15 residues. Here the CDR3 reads CAWSAGSGFNSPLHF. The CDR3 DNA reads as TGTGCCTGGTCTGCGGGGAGTGGGTTTAATTCACCCCTCCACTTT. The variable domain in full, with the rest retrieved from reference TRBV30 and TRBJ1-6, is SQTIHQWPATLVQPVGSPLSLECTVEGTSNPNLYWYRQAAGRGLQLLFYSVGIGQISSEVPQNLSASRPQDRQFILSSKKLLLSDSGFYLCAWSAGSGFNSPLHFGNGTRLTVT.

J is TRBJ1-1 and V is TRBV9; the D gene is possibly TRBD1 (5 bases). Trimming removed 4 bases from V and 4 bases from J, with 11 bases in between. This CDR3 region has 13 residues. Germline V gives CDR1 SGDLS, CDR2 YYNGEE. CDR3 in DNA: TGTGCCAGCAGCATTCAGGGCGGCACTGAAGCTTTCTTT. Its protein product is CASSIQGGTEAFF. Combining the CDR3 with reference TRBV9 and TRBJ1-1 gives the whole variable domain DSGVTQTPKHLITATGQRVTLRCSPRSGDLSVYWYQQSLDQGLQFLIQYYNGEERAKGNILERFSAQQFPDLHSELNLSSLELGDSALYFCASSIQGGTEAFFGQGTRLTVV.

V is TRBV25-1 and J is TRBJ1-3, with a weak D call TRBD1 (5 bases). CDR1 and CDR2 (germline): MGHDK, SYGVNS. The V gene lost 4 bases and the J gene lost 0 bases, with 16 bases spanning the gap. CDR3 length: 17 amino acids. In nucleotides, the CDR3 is TGTGCCAGCAGTGGGACCTTTCGGAGGGGCTCTGGAAACACCATATATTTT. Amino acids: CASSGTFRRGSGNTIYF. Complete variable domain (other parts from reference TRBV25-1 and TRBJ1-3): EADIYQTPRYLVIGTGKKITLECSQTMGHDKMYWYQQDPGMELHLIHYSYGVNSTEKGDLSSESTVSRIRTEHFPLTLESARPSHTSQYLCASSGTFRRGSGNTIYFGEGSWLTVV.

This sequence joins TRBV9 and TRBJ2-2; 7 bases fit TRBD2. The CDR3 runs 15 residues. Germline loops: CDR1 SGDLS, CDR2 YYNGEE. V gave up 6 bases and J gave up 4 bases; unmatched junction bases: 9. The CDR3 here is CASTLSPGGTGELFF. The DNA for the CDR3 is TGTGCCAGCACCCTAAGTCCGGGAGGCACCGGGGAGCTGTTTTTT.

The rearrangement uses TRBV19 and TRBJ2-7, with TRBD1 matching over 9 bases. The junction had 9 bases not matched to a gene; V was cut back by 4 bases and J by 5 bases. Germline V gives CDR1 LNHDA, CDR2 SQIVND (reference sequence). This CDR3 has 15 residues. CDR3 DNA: TGTGCCAGTAGTACGGCCGGGACAGGGATGAACGAGCAGTACTTC. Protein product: CASSTAGTGMNEQYF.

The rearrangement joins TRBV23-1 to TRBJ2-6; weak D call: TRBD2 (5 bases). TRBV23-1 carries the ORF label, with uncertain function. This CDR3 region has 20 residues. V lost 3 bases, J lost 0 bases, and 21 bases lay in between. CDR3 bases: TGCGCCAGCAGTCAGAGGTCTCAAGCCCGTCGGGGCTCTGGGGCCAACGTCCTGACTTTC. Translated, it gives CASSQRSQARRGSGANVLTF.

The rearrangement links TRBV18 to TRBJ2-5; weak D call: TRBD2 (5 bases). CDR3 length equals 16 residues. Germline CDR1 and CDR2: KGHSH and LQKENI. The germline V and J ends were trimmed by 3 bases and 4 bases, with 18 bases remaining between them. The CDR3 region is CASSPGLTLPRETQYF. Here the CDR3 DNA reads TGTGCCAGCTCACCCGGACTGACCTTACCAAGAGAGACCCAGTACTTC.

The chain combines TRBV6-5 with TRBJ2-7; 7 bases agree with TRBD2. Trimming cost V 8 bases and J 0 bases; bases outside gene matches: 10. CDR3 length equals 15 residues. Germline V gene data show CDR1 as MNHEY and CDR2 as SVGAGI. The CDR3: CASLRGNTGSYEQYF. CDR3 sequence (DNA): TGTGCCAGCCTGCGGGGGAACACGGGCTCCTACGAGCAGTACTTC.

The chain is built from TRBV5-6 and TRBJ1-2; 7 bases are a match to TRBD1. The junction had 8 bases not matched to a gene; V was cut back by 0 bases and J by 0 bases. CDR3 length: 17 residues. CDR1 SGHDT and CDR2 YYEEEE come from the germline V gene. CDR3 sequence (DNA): TGTGCCAGCAGCTTGGTCGGGGGACAGTTTTCTAACTATGGCTACACCTTC. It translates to CASSLVGGQFSNYGYTF.

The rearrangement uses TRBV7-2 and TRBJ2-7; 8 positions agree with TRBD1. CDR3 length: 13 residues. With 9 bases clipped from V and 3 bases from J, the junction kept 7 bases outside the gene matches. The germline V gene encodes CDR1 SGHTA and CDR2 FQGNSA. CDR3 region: CASIKDRDYEQYF. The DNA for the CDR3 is TGTGCCAGTATTAAGGACAGGGACTACGAGCAGTACTTC.

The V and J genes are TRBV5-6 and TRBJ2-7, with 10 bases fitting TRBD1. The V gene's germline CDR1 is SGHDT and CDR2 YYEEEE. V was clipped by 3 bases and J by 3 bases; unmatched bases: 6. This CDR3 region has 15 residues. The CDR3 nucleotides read TGTGCCAGCAGCTCCGGGACAGGGGATTTCTACGAGCAGTACTTC. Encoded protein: CASSSGTGDFYEQYF. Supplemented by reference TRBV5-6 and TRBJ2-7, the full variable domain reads DAGVTQSPTHLIKTRGQQVTLRCSPKSGHDTVSWYQQALGQGPQFIFQYYEEEERQRGNFPDRFSGHQFPNYSSELNVNALLLGDSALYLCASSSGTGDFYEQYFGPGTRLTVT.

CDR3 loop: CASSPGLAPLSYEQYF. CDR3 nucleotide sequence: TGTGCCAGCAGCCCGGGACTAGCGCCACTCTCCTACGAGCAGTACTTC. V usage is TRBV5-4 and J usage is TRBJ2-7; 10 positions agree with TRBD2. The CDR3 totals 16 residues. V gave up 4 bases and J gave up 0 bases; unmatched junction bases: 7. Per the germline V gene, CDR1 is SGHNT and CDR2 is YYREEE (reference sequence).

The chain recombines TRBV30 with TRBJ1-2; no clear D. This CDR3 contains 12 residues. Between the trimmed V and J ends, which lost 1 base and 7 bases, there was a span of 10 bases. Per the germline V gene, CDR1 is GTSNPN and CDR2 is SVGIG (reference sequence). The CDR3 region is CAWSGPPRGYTF. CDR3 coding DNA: TGTGCCTGGAGTGGGCCCCCACGTGGCTACACCTTC. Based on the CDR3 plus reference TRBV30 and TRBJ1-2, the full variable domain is SQTIHQWPATLVQPVGSPLSLECTVEGTSNPNLYWYRQAAGRGLQLLFYSVGIGQISSEVPQNLSASRPQDRQFILSSKKLLLSDSGFYLCAWSGPPRGYTFGSGTRLTVV.

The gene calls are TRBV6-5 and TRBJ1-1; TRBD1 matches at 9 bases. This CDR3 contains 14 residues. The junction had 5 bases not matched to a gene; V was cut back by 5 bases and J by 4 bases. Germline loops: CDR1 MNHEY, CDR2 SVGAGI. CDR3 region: CASSLGTGRTEAFF. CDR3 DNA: TGTGCCAGCAGTCTCGGGACAGGGCGCACTGAAGCTTTCTTT.

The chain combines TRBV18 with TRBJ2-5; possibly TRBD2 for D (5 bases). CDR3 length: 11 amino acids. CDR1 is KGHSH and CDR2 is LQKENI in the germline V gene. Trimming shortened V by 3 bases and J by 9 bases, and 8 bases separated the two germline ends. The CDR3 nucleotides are TGTGCCAGCTCACCCGGGGAGTCCCAGTACTTC. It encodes CASSPGESQYF.

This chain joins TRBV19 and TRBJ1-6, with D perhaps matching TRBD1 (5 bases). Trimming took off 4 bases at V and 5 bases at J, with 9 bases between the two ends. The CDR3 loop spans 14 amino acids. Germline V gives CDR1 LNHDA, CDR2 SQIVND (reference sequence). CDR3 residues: CASSTGIDNSPLHF. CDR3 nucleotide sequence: TGTGCCAGTAGTACAGGGATTGATAATTCACCCCTCCACTTT.

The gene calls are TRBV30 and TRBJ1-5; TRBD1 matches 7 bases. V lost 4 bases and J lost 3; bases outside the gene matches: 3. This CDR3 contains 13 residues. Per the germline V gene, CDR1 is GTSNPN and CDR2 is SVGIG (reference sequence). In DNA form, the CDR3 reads TGTGCCTGGATGGGACAGACCAATCAGCCCCAGCATTTT. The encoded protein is CAWMGQTNQPQHF.